Reported below is one TCR beta chain. Its antigen is unidentified. The sample has other DNA sequences that encode this CDR3 too. The data were produced by immunoSEQ multiplex PCR, yet TCRdb's version contains in-frame clones alone and is incomplete. The repertoire includes about 2.4 million clones, 80% to 95% of them detected once, and around 0.4% sits in the top ten. The data were obtained in a study of shared clonotypes between healthy human individuals. Study background: Three plates each covered CD4 naive and memory; CD8 naive two, CD8 memory one.

Study-level results: In contrast to clonotypes shared by all four donors, non-shared clonotypes had lower generation probabilities.

Splitting of CD4+ cells produced CD45RA+ naive and CD45RA-negative memory subsets. The CDR3 sequence is 12 residues long. Germline V gene lookup returns CDR1 MDHEN and CDR2 SYDVKM. Trimming cost V 3 bases and J 7 bases, with 7 bases left between them. The clonotype was recovered from a young man in good health. Some clones in this sample may be carry-over from other donors' samples. Input material: naive CD4+ T cells from PBMCs. Indicated subset: CD45RA+ positively selected. The V call is TRBV28, the J call TRBJ2-1; no definite D call. CDR3 loop: CASSFLYNEQFF. Here the CDR3 DNA reads TGTGCCAGCAGTTTCCTTTATAATGAGCAGTTCTTC.